This T cell receptor (beta chain) is drawn from a study of blood T cell repertoires in COVID-19. Recruitment covered about 25 US areas and drew participants whose ages spanned roughly 18 to 90 years. Recovery meant two consecutive negative NP/OP PCR tests, professional clearance, or resolved symptoms. Germline assignment: CDR1 SGHVS and CDR2 FNYEAQ. CDR3 length equals 14 residues. V gave up 5 bases and J gave up 8 bases, with 16 bases separating them. In the authors' methods: Estimation of nucleated cell counts relied on the amplification of reference gene primers. Sequenced by immunoSEQ multiplex PCR; TCRdb stores in-frame clones only, minus some. That table furnishes V, J and clone size, whereas the DNA furnished D and trimming. Of 250,000 to 300,000 clones in the sample, about 80% are singletons; the top ten hold about 3.5%.

Sample: PBMCs or T cells enriched from blood (not recorded which). The rearrangement uses TRBV7-6 and TRBJ2-1; TRBD1 might be the D (6 bases). The sequence was collected from a man aged 50 to 59 who had recovered from COVID-19. For the CDR3, the DNA is TGTGCCAGCAGCCGGGCTTTAGGGGGAGATGAGCAGTTCTTC. Translating it yields CASSRALGGDEQFF.